This paragraph reports one T cell receptor (beta chain). This clonotype has only a few counts. The antigen it recognizes is unknown. Base qualities are not provided; no much larger clone lies one nucleotide away. Relative to germline, V is 0 bases shorter and J is 0 bases shorter, with 9 bases between their ends. CDR1 and CDR2, looked up from the germline V gene (reference sequence), are LGHDT and YNNKEL. There are 15 amino acids in the CDR3, from cysteine to phenylalanine inclusive. Only CDR3 DNA is held: 45 bases, read in frame from base 1. Graves' hyperthyroidism was defined as stable when no progression to ophthalmopathy occurred over 18 months of follow-up. Hyperthyroidism patients were newly diagnosed, with disease duration under 2 months, and aged 18 to 65 years. Exclusion was applied to patients with uncontrolled infections, other autoimmune diseases, pregnancy or lactation. Diagnoses relied on clinical symptoms, serum thyroxine and TRAb, thyroid ultrasound and orbital computed tomography. PBMCs were separated from roughly 9.3 ml of fresh peripheral blood using Ficoll-Paque density gradient centrifugation. Total RNA was extracted with Trizol reagent, and quality was checked on an Agilent 2100 Bioanalyzer.

The TCR beta CDR3 regions were amplified from RNA transcripts. For the first round of RT-PCR on the TCR CDR3, the HTBI primer set was used together with the Qiagen OneStep RT-PCR kit. The libraries were constructed in a second round of multiplex PCR and then size-selected and purified. The libraries were sequenced on an Illumina HiSeq2000 using paired-end 100 bp reads. In the paper's pipeline: SOAPnuke was used to process the raw data, removing reads that contained adapters or uncalled bases, had a mean Phred below 15, or lacked an exact match to the constant primer or identifier. High-quality paired reads were merged with COPE v1.2.5, and unique nucleotide sequences were defined as clonotypes. MiTCR v1.1 was used to align the clonotypes against IMGT TRBV, TRBD and TRBJ reference segments. Only V-J combinations with frequency above 0.0001, covering about 99% of repertoires, were analysed. The TCS score was defined as F50 (clonal expansion) divided by E x V (chaos), with BLOSUM62-based TCRdist calculated between CDR3 peptides within each V-J. Welch's t-statistics and random forest reduced around 510 V-J features to roughly 13, which were used in a naive Bayes classifier (R e1071). TCRdb applied fastp at Q25 and MiXCR to the public reads, then kept only in-frame beta chains. Every CDR3 protein is listed once, alongside the most common genes and DNA of its rows. It is TCRdb's table, rather than the study itself, that gives the V and J calls and clone size. The sample table lists roughly 720,000 distinct CDR3 sequences, roughly a sixth of them with a count of one. The top ten constitute around 15% of the sample.

This sample was included in a study of T cells in Graves' hyperthyroidism and ophthalmopathy (dated by TCRdb to about 2019). Concerning the study at large: Peripheral blood samples were taken at the time of initial diagnosis, prior to any treatment. The 75 to 100 discovery patients were randomly split 7:3 into training and test sets. TCR V-J signatures able to tell the groups apart were searched for in a discovery cohort of approximately 95 patients, of whom about 40 had Graves' ophthalmopathy and around 56 had stable Graves' hyperthyroidism. An independent validation cohort of under 20 hyperthyroidism patients and 17 patients who later progressed to ophthalmopathy tested prospective prediction of ophthalmopathy. The study also compared thyroid tissue and blood T-cell repertoires from 6 or 7 Graves' hyperthyroidism patients. After sampling, hyperthyroidism patients received methimazole starting at 30 mg daily, and ophthalmopathy patients received high-dose intravenous methylprednisolone. TCR Vbeta CDR3 sequencing of some 140 peripheral blood samples (more than 40 ophthalmopathy, 70 to 85 hyperthyroidism and around 17 progressor patients) is reported in the paper. The investigation overall reported the following: Ophthalmopathy was separated from stable hyperthyroidism by a 13 V-J signature model, with approximately 86% sensitivity and around 81% specificity obtained in cross-validation and 80%/75% obtained in testing. In validation, the model predicted progression to ophthalmopathy with over 60% sensitivity and around 72% specificity, a median of roughly seven months before onset. Most expanded thyroid clonotypes (frequency above 0.001) were also detected in blood, a finding suggesting that blood repertoires may reflect thyroid immune responses. Sample size was not statistically predetermined, and blinding of investigators to group allocation was not performed.

The rearranged segments are TRBV3-1 and TRBJ2-7; the D gene assignment is ambiguous. Sequenced: blood. The TCR originated in a man aged 50 or older with Graves' hyperthyroidism. The CDR3: CASSQDGQSSYEQYF. The DNA reads TGTGCCAGCAGCCAAGATGGCCAAAGCTCCTACGAGCAGTACTTC.